These 15 T cell receptor beta chains were sequenced from one sample in a study of siplizumab effects on memory and regulatory T cells. Using immunoSEQ multiplex PCR, the repertoire was profiled, and TCRdb retains in-frame clones only, with some absent. The sample lists about 50,000 clones, approximately 93% occurring once. The sequenced sample consisted of CD8+ T cells sorted from blood. These receptor sequences come from a human donor in good health.

This rearrangement joins TRBV7-3 to TRBJ2-2, with D perhaps matching TRBD2 (5 bases). The V end was cut by 8 bases, the J end by 5 bases, with 9 bases between. The germline V gene encodes CDR1 SGHTA and CDR2 FQGTGA. CDR3 length: 12 residues. The DNA for the CDR3 is TGTGCCAGCTCACCGGGGACCGGGGAGCTGTTTTTT. Translating gives CASSPGTGELFF. The variable domain in full, with the rest retrieved from reference TRBV7-3 and TRBJ2-2, is GAGVSQTPSNKVTEKGKYVELRCDPISGHTALYWYRQSLGQGPEFLIYFQGTGAADDSGLPNDRFFAVRPEGSVSTLKIQRTERGDSAVYLCASSPGTGELFFGEGSRLTVL.

The chain uses TRBV28 and TRBJ1-4, with D uncertain. CDR1 is MDHEN and CDR2 is SYDVKM in the germline V gene. CDR3 size: 12 residues. The V and J ends lost 2 bases and 5 bases respectively, with 3 bases between them. The chain's CDR3 is CASSLVNEKLFF. The CDR3 nucleotides read TGTGCCAGCAGTTTAGTGAATGAAAAACTGTTTTTT. The full variable domain, rest sourced from reference TRBV28 and TRBJ1-4, is DVKVTQSSRYLVKRTGEKVFLECVQDMDHENMFWYRQDPGLGLRLIYFSYDVKMKEKGDIPEGYSVSREKKERFSLILESASTNQTSMYLCASSLVNEKLFFGSGTQLSVL.

The V gene is TRBV6-1, the J gene TRBJ1-2; no firm D call. Trimming pared 10 bases from V and 5 bases from J, leaving 17 bases between. The CDR3 covers 13 residues. Germline V lookup: CDR1 MNHNS, CDR2 SASEGT. CDR3 amino acids: CAILERDPYGYTF. DNA for the CDR3: TGTGCCATCCTCGAAAGGGATCCTTATGGCTACACCTTC.

The chain has TRBV9 and TRBJ2-2; possibly TRBD1 for D (6 bases). Germline lookup yields CDR1 SGDLS and CDR2 YYNGEE. This CDR3 has 13 residues. Trimming removed 5 bases from V and 4 bases from J, with 9 bases in between. The CDR3 protein is CASSSRGTGELFF. CDR3 bases: TGTGCCAGCAGTTCCAGGGGCACCGGGGAGCTGTTTTTT.

The V call is TRBV6-5, the J call TRBJ1-1; D ambiguous. CDR1 and CDR2 from the germline V gene are MNHEY and SVGAGI. V lost 6 bases and J lost 7, with 15 bases in between. CDR3 size: 13 residues. The chain's CDR3 is CASSPGRNVEAFF. The CDR3 DNA follows: TGTGCCAGCAGCCCCGGGCGCAACGTTGAAGCTTTCTTT.

The V and J genes are TRBV7-9 and TRBJ1-3; D gene uncertain. The V end was cut by 2 bases, the J end by 8 bases, with 7 bases between. This CDR3 has 12 amino acids. CDR1 is SEHNR and CDR2 is FQNEAQ in the germline V gene (reference sequence). The DNA for the CDR3 is TGTGCCAGCAGCTTAATGGGTGACACCATATATTTT. Encoded protein: CASSLMGDTIYF.

The rearrangement links TRBV14 to TRBJ2-1; the D gene is possibly TRBD2 (5 bases). V dropped 6 bases and J dropped 1 base, with 16 bases sitting between them. This CDR3 region has 16 residues. Germline V CDR1 and CDR2: SGHDN, FVKESK. CDR3 region: CASSFISGASYNEQFF. In nucleotides, the CDR3 is TGTGCCAGCAGTTTCATAAGCGGTGCATCCTACAATGAGCAGTTCTTC.

The V call is TRBV13, the J call TRBJ2-2; D unresolved. Per the germline V gene, CDR1 is PRHDT and CDR2 is FYEKMQ (reference sequence). The CDR3 spans 16 residues. V dropped 2 bases and J dropped 1 base, with 11 bases sitting between them. The CDR3 DNA follows: TGTGCCAGCAGCTTAAGTGTCAGGCTGAACACCGGGGAGCTGTTTTTT. This sequence encodes CASSLSVRLNTGELFF.

This clone was seen only once. The V gene is TRBV5-6, the J gene TRBJ2-7; no reliable D call. The CDR3 consists of 14 residues. Trimming removed 4 bases from V and 0 bases from J, with 11 bases in between. Germline V CDR1 and CDR2: SGHDT, YYEEEE. CDR3 protein: CASSRPLSSYEQYF. The CDR3 DNA is TGTGCCAGCAGCCGTCCGTTAAGCTCCTACGAGCAGTACTTC. The full variable domain, completed using reference TRBV5-6 and TRBJ2-7, is DAGVTQSPTHLIKTRGQQVTLRCSPKSGHDTVSWYQQALGQGPQFIFQYYEEEERQRGNFPDRFSGHQFPNYSSELNVNALLLGDSALYLCASSRPLSSYEQYFGPGTRLTVT.

The chain joins TRBV4-1 to TRBJ1-5; 11 nucleotides line up with TRBD1. Per germline, CDR1 MGHRA and CDR2 YSYEKL. The trim removed 6 bases at V and 6 bases at J, leaving 10 bases unmatched. The CDR3 contains 16 residues. The CDR3 region is CASSPGQGAVVQPQHF. The CDR3 nucleotides are TGCGCCAGCAGTCCAGGACAGGGGGCTGTCGTTCAGCCCCAGCATTTT.

The gene calls are TRBV27 and TRBJ2-1, with TRBD2 as a possible D gene (5 bases). This CDR3 is 14 amino acids long. Germline CDR1 reads MNHEY; CDR2 reads SMNVEV (reference sequence). Trimming took 5 bases from V and 0 from J, leaving 8 bases between them. The CDR3 sequence: CASSPGSSYNEQFF. The CDR3 coding sequence is TGTGCCAGCAGTCCGGGGAGCTCCTACAATGAGCAGTTCTTC.

The genes are TRBV9 and TRBJ2-3; D is unresolved. V was clipped by 3 bases and J by 5 bases, with 10 bases between them. From germline, CDR1 is SGDLS and CDR2 YYNGEE. CDR3 length: 13 amino acids. The CDR3 protein is CASSAGTLDTQYF. The CDR3 coding sequence is TGTGCCAGCAGCGCCGGAACCCTAGATACGCAGTATTTT. The whole variable domain, filled in from reference TRBV9 and TRBJ2-3, reads DSGVTQTPKHLITATGQRVTLRCSPRSGDLSVYWYQQSLDQGLQFLIQYYNGEERAKGNILERFSAQQFPDLHSELNLSSLELGDSALYFCASSAGTLDTQYFGPGTRLTVL.

V usage is TRBV19 and J usage is TRBJ1-1; D gene unclear. The V end was cut by 3 bases, the J end by 5 bases, with 10 bases between. This CDR3 contains 13 residues. Germline lookup yields CDR1 LNHDA and CDR2 SQIVND (reference sequence). The CDR3 DNA sequence: TGTGCCAGTAGTATCCTTGGTCGGACTGAAGCTTTCTTT. Protein: CASSILGRTEAFF.

The chain links TRBV19 to TRBJ2-7; 12 positions agree with TRBD1. The V segment lost 9 bases and the J segment 5 bases; nucleotides outside the gene matches: 11. CDR3 length equals 15 residues. From germline, CDR1 is LNHDA and CDR2 SQIVND (reference sequence). The CDR3 coding sequence is TGTGCCAGCACGAGCCGGGGGACAGGGGGCGACGAGCAGTACTTC. It encodes CASTSRGTGGDEQYF.

The chain couples TRBV29-1 to TRBJ1-5, with D tentatively TRBD1 (6 bases). V was shortened by 1 base and J by 6 bases, with 13 bases between the two germline ends. Looked up from germline, CDR1 is SQVTM and CDR2 is ANQGSEA. The CDR3 consists of 14 residues. CDR3 region: CSVEVGDTTQPQHF. For the CDR3, the DNA is TGCAGCGTTGAAGTGGGGGACACTACTCAGCCCCAGCATTTT.